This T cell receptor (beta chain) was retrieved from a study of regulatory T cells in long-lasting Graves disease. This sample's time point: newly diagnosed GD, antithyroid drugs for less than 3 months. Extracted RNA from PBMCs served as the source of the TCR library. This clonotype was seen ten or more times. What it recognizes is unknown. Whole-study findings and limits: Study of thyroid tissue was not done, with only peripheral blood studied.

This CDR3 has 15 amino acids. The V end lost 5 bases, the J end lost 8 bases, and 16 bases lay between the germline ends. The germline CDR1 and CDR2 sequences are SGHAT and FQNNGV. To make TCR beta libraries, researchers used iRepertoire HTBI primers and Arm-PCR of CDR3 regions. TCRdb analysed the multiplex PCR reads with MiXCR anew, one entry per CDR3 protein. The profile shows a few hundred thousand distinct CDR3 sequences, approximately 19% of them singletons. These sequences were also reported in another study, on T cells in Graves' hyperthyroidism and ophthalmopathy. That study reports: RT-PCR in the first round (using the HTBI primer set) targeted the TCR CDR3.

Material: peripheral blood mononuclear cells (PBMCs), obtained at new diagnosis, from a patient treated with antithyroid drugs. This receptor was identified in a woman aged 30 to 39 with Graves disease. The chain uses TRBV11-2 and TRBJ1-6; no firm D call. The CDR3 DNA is TGTGCCAGCAGCCCCCCTGCCGGGTTGTATTCACCCCTCCACTTT. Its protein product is CASSPPAGLYSPLHF. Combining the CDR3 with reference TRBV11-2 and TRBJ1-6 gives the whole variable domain EAGVAQSPRYKIIEKRQSVAFWCNPISGHATLYWYQQILGQGPKLLIQFQNNGVVDDSQLPKDRFSAERLKGVDSTLKIQPAKLEDSAVYLCASSPPAGLYSPLHFGNGTRLTVT.